These T cell receptor beta chains were read from a single sample in a study of PD-L1 blockade in urothelial cancer. Libraries were prepared by immunoSEQ multiplex PCR; TCRdb keeps only in-frame clonotypes and omits some of them. The sample contains approximately 44,000 clones, roughly 89% of which appear only once. Source: PBMCs, taken around atezolizumab (anti-PD-L1) treatment. Receptor source: a man between 65 and 85 years old with urothelial cancer. CDR3s include the opening cysteine and the closing phenylalanine or tryptophan. A D gene is named only where the DNA matches it firmly. The size field is filled for only some rows; it gives once, few, many or a size class.

J | size | D | V | CDR3 | DNA
TRBJ2-7 | once | TRBD1 | TRBV6-5 | CASSYGGQGEVEQYF | TGTGCCAGCAGTTACGGAGGACAGGGGGAGGTCGAGCAGTACTTC
TRBJ1-4 | few | - | TRBV6-5 | CASRRDNTLGKLFF | TGTGCCAGCAGGAGGGACAACACCTTGGGAAAACTGTTTTTT
TRBJ2-1 | - | - | TRBV10-2 | CASSPGTARNEQFF | TGCGCCAGCAGTCCCGGGACTGCCAGGAATGAGCAGTTCTTC
TRBJ2-7 | - | - | TRBV27 | CASSYTGRNEQYF | TGTGCCAGCAGTTATACAGGGCGGAACGAGCAGTACTTC
TRBJ2-7 | - | TRBD1 | TRBV4-2 | CASSHYSGTGPYEQYF | TGTGCCAGCAGCCATTACTCCGGGACAGGCCCCTACGAGCAGTACTTC
TRBJ2-3 | - | TRBD1 | TRBV9 | CASSSRTGGATDTQYF | TGTGCCAGCAGCAGCCGGACAGGGGGCGCAACAGATACGCAGTATTTT
TRBJ2-7 | once | TRBD2 | TRBV19 | CASGELAGYEQYF | TGTGCCAGCGGGGAGTTAGCGGGGTACGAGCAGTACTTC
TRBJ2-3 | - | - | TRBV9 | CASSVVGRTDTQYF | TGTGCCAGCAGCGTAGTTGGGCGCACAGATACGCAGTATTTT
TRBJ1-2 | - | TRBD1 | TRBV6-1 | CASSVLRGYDYGYTF | TGTGCCAGCAGTGTACTCAGGGGGTACGACTATGGCTACACCTTC
TRBJ2-7 | - | - | TRBV11-2 | CASSRNPSTGIEQYF | TGTGCCAGCAGCCGGAACCCTTCCACAGGGATCGAGCAGTACTTC
TRBJ2-2 | - | - | TRBV2 | CASRDTREELFF | TGTGCCAGCCGGGACACCAGGGAGGAGCTGTTTTTT
TRBJ2-1 | - | TRBD2 | TRBV6-5 | CASMSGGRLEEQFF | TGTGCCAGCATGTCTGGCGGGAGATTGGAGGAGCAGTTCTTC
TRBJ1-3 | - | - | TRBV7-9 | CASSLSEAPGNTIYF | TGTGCCAGCAGCTTATCTGAGGCGCCTGGAAACACCATATATTTT
TRBJ2-1 | - | - | TRBV6-1 | CASSELGGFSYNEQFF | TGTGCCAGCAGTGAATTGGGCGGGTTCTCCTACAATGAGCAGTTCTTC
TRBJ1-5 | - | - | TRBV7-6 | CASSPDVGRQPQHF | TGTGCCAGCAGCCCGGACGTGGGGCGGCAGCCCCAGCATTTT
TRBJ1-2 | - | - | TRBV5-5 | CASSSRVNYGYTF | TGTGCCAGCAGCTCCCGGGTTAACTATGGCTACACCTTC
TRBJ2-5 | - | TRBD2 | TRBV19 | CASSVGLVGRETQYF | TGTGCCAGTAGTGTGGGACTAGTGGGCAGAGAGACCCAGTACTTC
TRBJ1-5 | - | - | TRBV5-1 | CASSLAVNQPQHF | TGCGCCAGCAGCTTGGCCGTAAATCAGCCCCAGCATTTT
TRBJ1-5 | - | - | TRBV27 | CASSFQGSNQPQHF | TGTGCCAGCAGTTTTCAGGGTAGCAATCAGCCCCAGCATTTT
TRBJ1-6 | - | - | TRBV28 | CASSYQGALHF | TGTGCCAGCAGCTATCAAGGGGCCCTCCACTTT
TRBJ2-3 | - | TRBD2 | TRBV7-3 | CASSSPLEGLAGDTQYF | TGTGCCAGCAGCTCCCCCTTAGAGGGACTAGCGGGAGATACGCAGTATTTT
TRBJ2-5 | - | TRBD1 | TRBV28 | CASSLLGQGVETQYF | TGTGCCAGCAGTTTATTGGGACAGGGGGTTGAGACCCAGTACTTC
TRBJ2-7 | - | TRBD1 | TRBV27 | CASSPRQGDPYEQYF | TGTGCCAGCAGTCCTAGACAGGGGGATCCCTACGAGCAGTACTTC
TRBJ1-1 | - | - | TRBV28 | CASSLWDESGTEAFF | TGTGCCAGCAGTTTATGGGATGAGAGCGGCACTGAAGCTTTCTTT
TRBJ1-3 | once | TRBD1 | TRBV7-3 | CASSLERKGASGNTIYF | TGTGCCAGCAGCTTAGAGAGGAAGGGGGCGTCTGGAAACACCATATATTTT
TRBJ2-2 | - | - | TRBV5-1 | CASSLGRPGASGTGELFF | TGCGCCAGCAGCTTGGGACGACCAGGGGCGTCAGGCACCGGGGAGCTGTTTTTT
TRBJ2-7 | - | - | TRBV19 | CASSIEGPGPTPYEQYF | TGTGCCAGTAGTATAGAGGGGCCAGGACCTACCCCCTACGAGCAGTACTTC
TRBJ1-2 | - | TRBD1 | TRBV6-1 | CASRTGRSPNYGYTF | TGTGCCAGCCGGACAGGGAGATCTCCTAACTATGGCTACACCTTC
TRBJ2-1 | - | TRBD2 | TRBV9 | CASSSPGLAGSGNNEQFF | TGTGCCAGCAGCTCACCGGGACTAGCGGGATCTGGGAACAATGAGCAGTTCTTC
TRBJ2-7 | - | TRBD1 | TRBV19 | CASSRAGGAFLGGEQYF | TGTGCCAGTAGTAGGGCAGGGGGCGCATTTTTGGGCGGCGAGCAGTACTTC
TRBJ1-2 | - | TRBD1 | TRBV5-1 | CASSMDRGRDGYTF | TGCGCCAGCAGCATGGACAGGGGGCGGGATGGCTACACCTTC
TRBJ2-3 | - | - | TRBV30 | CACSYGLSTDTQYF | TGTGCCTGCTCTTACGGGTTAAGCACAGATACGCAGTATTTT
TRBJ2-5 | - | - | TRBV19 | CASNGWDQETQYF | TGTGCCAGTAACGGGTGGGACCAAGAGACCCAGTACTTC
TRBJ1-2 | once | TRBD1 | TRBV28 | CASSSRQGGGYTF | TGTGCCAGCAGTTCCAGACAGGGTGGTGGCTACACCTTC
TRBJ1-1 | few | - | TRBV2 | CASRGGGPWAFF | TGTGCCAGCAGAGGGGGGGGACCGTGGGCTTTCTTT
TRBJ1-2 | once | - | TRBV6-6 | CASSYVGQGSGYTF | TGTGCCAGCAGTTATGTAGGGCAGGGGAGTGGCTACACCTTC
TRBJ2-3 | - | - | TRBV14 | CASSKQLASTDTQYF | TGTGCCAGCAGCAAGCAACTAGCCAGCACAGATACGCAGTATTTT
TRBJ2-2 | - | TRBD2 | TRBV5-1 | CASSQTSGNTGELFF | TGCGCCAGCAGTCAGACTAGCGGGAACACCGGGGAGCTGTTTTTT
TRBJ2-7 | - | - | TRBV19 | CASSMFSPREIYEQYF | TGTGCCAGTAGTATGTTTTCCCCCCGGGAGATCTACGAGCAGTACTTC